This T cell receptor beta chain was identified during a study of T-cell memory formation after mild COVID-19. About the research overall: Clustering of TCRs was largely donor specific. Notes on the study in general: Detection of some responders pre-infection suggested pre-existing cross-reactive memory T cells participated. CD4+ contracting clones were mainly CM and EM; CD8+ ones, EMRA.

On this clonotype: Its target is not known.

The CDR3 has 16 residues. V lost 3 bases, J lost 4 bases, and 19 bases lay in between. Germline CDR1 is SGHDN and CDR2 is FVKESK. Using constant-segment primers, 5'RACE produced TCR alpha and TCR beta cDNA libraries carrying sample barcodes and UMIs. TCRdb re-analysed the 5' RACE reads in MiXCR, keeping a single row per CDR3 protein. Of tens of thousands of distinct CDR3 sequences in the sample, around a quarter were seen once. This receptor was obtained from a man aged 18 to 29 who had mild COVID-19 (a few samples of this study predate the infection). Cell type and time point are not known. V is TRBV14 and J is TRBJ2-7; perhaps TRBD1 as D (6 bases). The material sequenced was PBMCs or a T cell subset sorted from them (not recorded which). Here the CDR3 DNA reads TGTGCCAGCAGCCACCCCTCTCCGGGAACAGGGTACGAGCAGTACTTC. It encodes CASSHPSPGTGYEQYF.